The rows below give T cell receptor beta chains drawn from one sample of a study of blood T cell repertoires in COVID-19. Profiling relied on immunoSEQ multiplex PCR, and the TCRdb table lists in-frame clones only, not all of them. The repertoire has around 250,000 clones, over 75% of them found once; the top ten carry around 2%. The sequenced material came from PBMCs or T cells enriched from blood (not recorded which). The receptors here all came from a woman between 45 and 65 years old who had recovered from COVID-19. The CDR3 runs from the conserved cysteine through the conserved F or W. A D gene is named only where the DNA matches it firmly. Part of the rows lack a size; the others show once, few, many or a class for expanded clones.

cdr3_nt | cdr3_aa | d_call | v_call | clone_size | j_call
TGCGCCAGCAGCGGGGCTCTGGGGAATGAAAAACTGTTTTTT | CASSGALGNEKLFF | NA | TRBV5-1 | few | TRBJ1-4
TGCGCCAGCAGCCAAGCGATCCGGGCGGGAGGGCCAGTCGGGGAGCTGTTTTTT | CASSQAIRAGGPVGELFF | TRBD2 | TRBV4-1 | NA | TRBJ2-2
TGTGCCAGCAGTGAAGGGCCAGGGGGGCCATACGAGCAGTACTTC | CASSEGPGGPYEQYF | NA | TRBV2 | NA | TRBJ2-7
TGTGCCAGCGAGTTAGCCGGGACTGGGATCTACAATGAGCAGTTCTTC | CASELAGTGIYNEQFF | NA | TRBV10-3 | NA | TRBJ2-1
TGTGCCACCGCTTCTGGCCGGGAGAACACTGAAGCTTTCTTT | CATASGRENTEAFF | NA | TRBV15 | NA | TRBJ1-1
TGTGCCAGCAGTCCCCCCGGTCGGGGTGGTGGCTACACCTTC | CASSPPGRGGGYTF | NA | TRBV2 | NA | TRBJ1-2
TGTGCCAGCAGCTTGACTCTAGCGGGAGCATCCTACGAGCAGTACTTC | CASSLTLAGASYEQYF | TRBD2 | TRBV11-2 | once | TRBJ2-7
TGTGCCAGTGGTAGCGGGATCCACACCGGGGAGCTGTTTTTT | CASGSGIHTGELFF | TRBD2 | TRBV19 | NA | TRBJ2-2
TGTGCCAGCAGCCATCGGGGACTAGCAAATGAGCAGTTCTTC | CASSHRGLANEQFF | TRBD2 | TRBV7-9 | few | TRBJ2-1
TGTGCCAGCTCCCCGGGACAGAGCACCGGGGAGCTGTTTTTT | CASSPGQSTGELFF | TRBD1 | TRBV18 | few | TRBJ2-2
TGCGCCAGCAGCGCCCGGACAGGGGAAGTTGTTAGAGGCTACACCTTC | CASSARTGEVVRGYTF | TRBD1 | TRBV5-1 | NA | TRBJ1-2
TGTGCCTGGACGGACAGGGGAAATCAGCCCCAGCATTTT | CAWTDRGNQPQHF | TRBD1 | TRBV30 | NA | TRBJ1-5
TGTGCCAGCAGCGCACAACAGAACACTGAAGCTTTCTTT | CASSAQQNTEAFF | NA | TRBV7-8 | NA | TRBJ1-1
TGCGCCAGCAGCCCAAAAGAGGGTGAAAAACTGTTTTTT | CASSPKEGEKLFF | NA | TRBV5-1 | NA | TRBJ1-4
TGTGCCACCAGGGGACTAGCGGAGCAGTATTTT | CATRGLAEQYF | TRBD2 | TRBV15 | NA | TRBJ2-3
TGCAGTGCTAGTCCCGACAGGGGAGGCGGTACGCAGTATTTT | CSASPDRGGGTQYF | TRBD1 | TRBV20-1 | NA | TRBJ2-3
TGTGCCAGCAGTGCTCGGGCAGGGTCCTACAATGAGCAGTTCTTC | CASSARAGSYNEQFF | NA | TRBV2 | NA | TRBJ2-1
TGTGCCAGCAGCTCCTTGGCGGGAGGGGGAGAGACCCAGTACTTC | CASSSLAGGGETQYF | TRBD2 | TRBV11-2 | NA | TRBJ2-5
TGTGCCACCAGCAGGGGACTAGCGGAGGGCTACGAGCAGTACTTC | CATSRGLAEGYEQYF | TRBD2 | TRBV15 | NA | TRBJ2-7